These T cell receptor beta chains were read from a single sample in a study of control samples from healthy donors and cancer patients. Measured with immunoSEQ multiplex PCR; TCRdb has only the in-frame clones, and not every one. The sample has 100,000 or so clones, approximately 90% seen once; the top ten hold over 0.75%. Input material: blood. Receptor source: a woman aged 30 to 39 in good health. Both conserved end residues are part of each CDR3. Each record gives: clone size, D gene, V gene, J gene, CDR3 protein, CDR3 DNA. The D gene is left open where the match is weak. Clone size is stated in some rows and not others, as once, few, many or a class when expanded.

clone size: .; D gene: TRBD1; V gene: TRBV2; J gene: TRBJ2-1; CDR3 protein: CASSEINRGEQFF; CDR3 DNA: TGTGCCAGCAGTGAGATTAACAGGGGTGAGCAGTTCTTC
clone size: .; D gene: .; V gene: TRBV11-3; J gene: TRBJ2-2; CDR3 protein: CASSQVGNTGELFF; CDR3 DNA: TGTGCCAGCAGCCAGGTGGGGAACACCGGGGAGCTGTTTTTT
clone size: .; D gene: TRBD1; V gene: TRBV29-1; J gene: TRBJ1-1; CDR3 protein: CSGRGQANTEAFF; CDR3 DNA: TGCAGCGGGCGAGGACAGGCGAACACTGAAGCTTTCTTT
clone size: .; D gene: TRBD1; V gene: TRBV6-5; J gene: TRBJ1-1; CDR3 protein: CASRAGQGYTEAFF; CDR3 DNA: TGTGCCAGCAGGGCAGGACAGGGTTACACTGAAGCTTTCTTT
clone size: once; D gene: .; V gene: TRBV5-1; J gene: TRBJ1-2; CDR3 protein: CASSLADSGYGYTF; CDR3 DNA: TGCGCCAGCAGCTTGGCCGACAGTGGATATGGCTACACCTTC
clone size: .; D gene: .; V gene: TRBV5-1; J gene: TRBJ1-3; CDR3 protein: CASSQNAGEFSGNTIYF; CDR3 DNA: TGCGCCAGCAGCCAGAATGCCGGAGAGTTCTCTGGAAACACCATATATTTT
clone size: .; D gene: TRBD1; V gene: TRBV18; J gene: TRBJ1-2; CDR3 protein: CASSPSKGAGGYTF; CDR3 DNA: TGTGCCAGCTCACCATCCAAGGGGGCAGGAGGCTACACCTTC
clone size: .; D gene: .; V gene: TRBV5-1; J gene: TRBJ1-2; CDR3 protein: CASSSGGANYGYTF; CDR3 DNA: TGCGCCAGCAGCTCGGGGGGAGCTAACTATGGCTACACCTTC
clone size: .; D gene: .; V gene: TRBV27; J gene: TRBJ1-2; CDR3 protein: CASSRGVQTDYTF; CDR3 DNA: TGTGCCAGCAGCCGCGGAGTTCAGACGGACTACACCTTC
clone size: .; D gene: .; V gene: TRBV5-1; J gene: TRBJ2-1; CDR3 protein: CASSLEGRGWFF; CDR3 DNA: TGCGCCAGCAGCTTGGAGGGACGGGGGTGGTTCTTC
clone size: .; D gene: .; V gene: TRBV29-1; J gene: TRBJ1-1; CDR3 protein: CSALLGTEAFF; CDR3 DNA: TGCAGCGCTCTCCTGGGTACTGAAGCTTTCTTT
clone size: .; D gene: TRBD1; V gene: TRBV4-1; J gene: TRBJ2-2; CDR3 protein: CASSQDPGQGWTGELFF; CDR3 DNA: TGCGCCAGCAGCCAAGATCCAGGACAGGGTTGGACCGGGGAGCTGTTTTTT
clone size: .; D gene: .; V gene: TRBV18; J gene: TRBJ1-3; CDR3 protein: CASSPYRGDTIYF; CDR3 DNA: TGTGCCAGCTCACCATACAGAGGAGACACCATATATTTT
clone size: .; D gene: .; V gene: TRBV5-1; J gene: TRBJ1-4; CDR3 protein: CASSSRVPGEKLFF; CDR3 DNA: TGCGCCAGCAGCTCCAGGGTACCGGGCGAAAAACTGTTTTTT
clone size: few; D gene: .; V gene: TRBV19; J gene: TRBJ2-3; CDR3 protein: CASSKRPEGVTDTQYF; CDR3 DNA: TGTGCCAGTAGTAAGAGGCCGGAGGGGGTCACAGATACGCAGTATTTT
clone size: .; D gene: TRBD1; V gene: TRBV18; J gene: TRBJ1-2; CDR3 protein: CASSPSGQDYGYTF; CDR3 DNA: TGTGCCAGCTCACCGTCGGGACAGGACTATGGCTACACCTTC
clone size: .; D gene: TRBD2; V gene: TRBV9; J gene: TRBJ2-3; CDR3 protein: CASSPRVGLAEGLITDTQYF; CDR3 DNA: TGTGCCAGCAGCCCCCGGGTTGGACTAGCGGAGGGGCTGATCACAGATACGCAGTATTTT